These 25 T cell receptor beta chains were all obtained from the same sample, sequenced in a study of neurological immune-mediated disorders. Indicated time point: longitudinal time-point 2. One entry per CDR3 protein results from TCRdb running MiXCR on the 5' RACE reads. The sample has 57,000 or so distinct CDR3 sequences; more than 7.5% are singletons. The sample taken for sequencing was PBMCs. These receptors were obtained from a man under 40 in good health.

This clonotype was seen repeatedly, ten times or more. The V gene is TRBV24-1, the J gene TRBJ1-1; TRBD1 might be the D (5 bases). Trimming removed 2 bases from V and 3 bases from J, with 12 bases in between. The germline CDR1 and CDR2 sequences are KGHDR and SFDVKD. The CDR3 extends over 15 amino acids. The CDR3 region has the DNA TGTGCCACCAGTGATTCTTCAGGGAAGGACACTGAAGCTTTCTTT. Encoded protein: CATSDSSGKDTEAFF.

J is TRBJ1-1 and V is TRBV18, with 12 bases matching TRBD1. The CDR3 runs to 17 residues. V was clipped by 1 base and J by 6 bases; unmatched bases: 9. CDR1 is KGHSH and CDR2 is LQKENI in the germline V gene. DNA of the CDR3: TGTGCCAGCTCACCACAAAATCCCGGGACAGGGGGCTCTGAAGCTTTCTTT. This encodes CASSPQNPGTGGSEAFF.

The sample holds many counts of this clonotype. The rearrangement links TRBV9 to TRBJ2-3; no clear D gene. The CDR3 extends over 13 amino acids. V was cut by 0 bases and J by 6 bases, with 8 bases left in between. Germline loops: CDR1 SGDLS, CDR2 YYNGEE. The CDR3 loop reads CASSVEGQDTQYF. Written as DNA, the CDR3 is TGTGCCAGCAGCGTAGAAGGGCAGGATACGCAGTATTTT.

A word on this clonotype: This may be a read error, as it is one base from a much larger clone. J is TRBJ2-3 and V is TRBV24-1, with D perhaps matching TRBD2 (6 bases). CDR1 and CDR2 from the germline V gene are KGHDR and SFDVKD. CDR3 length: 13 amino acids. Written as DNA, the CDR3 is TGTGCCACCAGTGATTTGCTGCGGGATATGCAGTATTTT. Amino acids: CATSDLLRDMQYF.

This clonotype was counted ten times or more. This chain uses TRBV29-1 with TRBJ1-6; tentatively, D is TRBD1 (6 bases). Trimming stripped 6 bases from V and 9 bases from J, with 15 bases between. Germline V gives CDR1 SQVTM, CDR2 ANQGSEA. This CDR3 is built from 13 residues. The CDR3 region is CSVGDTLGSPLHF. The CDR3 DNA reads TGCAGCGTGGGGGACACTCTCGGTTCACCCCTCCACTTT.

V usage is TRBV28 and J usage is TRBJ2-5; D is possibly TRBD1 or TRBD2 (7 bases each). The germline V and J ends were trimmed by 2 bases and 5 bases, with 18 bases remaining between them. There are 16 residues in the CDR3. The germline CDR1 and CDR2 sequences are MDHEN and SYDVKM. This CDR3 is CASSLEQGGGVETQYF. CDR3 nucleotide sequence: TGTGCCAGCAGTTTAGAGCAGGGAGGGGGCGTTGAGACCCAGTACTTC.

This clonotype appeared many times. For the CDR3, the DNA is TGTGCCAGCGCGGACAGGCCAGATGGCTACACCTTC. This translates into CASADRPDGYTF. This chain uses TRBV28 with TRBJ1-2, with TRBD1 matching 7 bases. This CDR3 contains 12 residues. J gave up 6 bases and V 8 bases, and 6 bases lay outside the gene matches. Per the germline V gene, CDR1 is MDHEN and CDR2 is SYDVKM.

This clonotype was seen at least ten times. The CDR3 is CASSVRGAGELFF. CDR3 nucleotides: TGTGCCAGCAGTGTAAGGGGTGCCGGGGAGCTGTTTTTT. V is TRBV2 and J is TRBJ2-2; D is possibly TRBD1 (5 bases). CDR3 length: 13 residues. V lost 4 bases and J lost 6, with 9 bases in between. Germline V gives CDR1 SNHLY, CDR2 FYNNEI. Filled out from reference TRBV2 and TRBJ2-2, the complete variable domain reads EPEVTQTPSHQVTQMGQEVILRCVPISNHLYFYWYRQILGQKVEFLVSFYNNEISEKSEIFDDQFSVERPDGSNFTLKIRSTKLEDSAMYFCASSVRGAGELFFGEGSRLTVL.

Many counts were recorded for this clonotype. V and J are TRBV6-6 and TRBJ2-7, with 8 bases matching TRBD1. The J segment lost 2 bases and the V segment lost 8 bases, leaving 11 bases of the junction unmatched. The CDR3 covers 15 residues. Germline V gene lookup returns CDR1 MNHNY and CDR2 SVGAGI (reference sequence). DNA for the CDR3: TGTGCCAGCGGACAGGGCGCACTTCGTCCCTACGAGCAGTACTTC. Translated: CASGQGALRPYEQYF.

A few counts support this clonotype. A much larger clone is a single base away; this may be a read error. The chain carries TRBV29-1 and TRBJ2-1, with TRBD1 identical over 7 bases. Germline V gene sequence: CDR1 SQVTM, CDR2 ANQGSEA. The CDR3 extends over 15 amino acids. The CDR3 nucleotides read TGCAGCGCTAGAGGGGGCGACAGTAGGCGGAATGAGCGGTTCTTC. It is translated as CSARGGDSRRNERFF.

Concerning this clonotype itself: With a much larger clone just one base away, this may be a read error. The V call is TRBV20-1, the J call TRBJ1-5, with no clear D. The DNA end lines up better with TRBJ2-3; the J call may be wrong. The CDR3 spans 12 residues. Germline V CDR1 and CDR2: DFQATT, SNEGSKA (reference sequence). The CDR3 spells CSAREGRQPQYF. CDR3 DNA sequence: TGCAGTGCTAGAGAAGGGCGTCAGCCCCAGTATTTT.

This clonotype was seen repeatedly, ten times or more. This chain uses TRBV7-9 with TRBJ2-3; a possible D gene is TRBD1 (6 bases). The V end lost 5 bases, the J end lost 1 base, and 16 bases lay between the germline ends. The CDR3 sequence is 16 residues long. Per the germline V gene, CDR1 is SEHNR and CDR2 is FQNEAQ (reference sequence). CDR3 in amino acids: CASSKIQGTGTDTQYF. For the CDR3, the DNA is TGTGCCAGCAGCAAGATACAGGGCACGGGCACAGATACGCAGTATTTT. Full variable domain (outside the CDR3, taken from reference TRBV7-9 and TRBJ2-3): DTGVSQNPRHKITKRGQNVTFRCDPISEHNRLYWYRQTLGQGPEFLTYFQNEAQLEKSRLLSDRFSAERPKGSFSTLEIQRTEQGDSAMYLCASSKIQGTGTDTQYFGPGTRLTVL.

This clonotype appeared many times. V and J are TRBV5-1 and TRBJ2-7, with D tentatively TRBD1 or TRBD2 (5 bases each). The CDR3 has 14 amino acids. The V gene lost 0 bases and the J gene lost 2 bases, with 9 bases spanning the gap. The germline CDR1 and CDR2 sequences are SGHRS and YFSETQ. This CDR3 reads CASSLEQGAYEQYF. CDR3 coding DNA: TGCGCCAGCAGCTTGGAGCAGGGAGCCTACGAGCAGTACTTC.

The J gene is TRBJ2-1, the V gene TRBV24-1, with 15 positions matching TRBD2. From germline, CDR1 is KGHDR and CDR2 SFDVKD. The CDR3 runs 17 residues. After removal of 4 bases from V and 7 bases from J, the junction contained 7 bases not matched to a gene. The chain's CDR3 is CATSESGLAGGGNEQFF. For the CDR3, the DNA is TGTGCCACCAGTGAATCGGGACTAGCGGGAGGTGGGAATGAGCAGTTCTTC.

This clonotype was recorded many times. This chain connects TRBV7-8 to TRBJ2-5; 8 nucleotides align to TRBD1. Germline values: CDR1 SGHVS, CDR2 FQNEAQ. V trimming: 0 bases; J trimming: 1 base; junction bases outside the gene matches: 7. The CDR3 loop spans 17 amino acids. CDR3 nucleotide sequence: TGTGCCAGCAGCTTAGCGGCGGCGACAGGGGTCCAAGAGACCCAGTACTTC. Translation: CASSLAAATGVQETQYF.

Many counts were recorded for this clonotype. The V and J genes are TRBV15 and TRBJ2-6; D ambiguous. This CDR3 region has 13 residues. Between the trimmed V and J ends, which lost 8 bases and 2 bases, there was a span of 7 bases. The germline gives CDR1 LNHNV, CDR2 YYDKDF (reference sequence). The CDR3 DNA reads as TGTGCCACCGCCCCCCCTGGGGCCAACGTCCTGACTTTC. Amino acid sequence: CATAPPGANVLTF.

As for this clonotype: A much larger clone lies a single base off, so this may be a read error. V is TRBV7-2 and J is TRBJ2-7; 11 nucleotides align to TRBD2. Germline lookup yields CDR1 SGHTA and CDR2 FQGNSA. The CDR3 contains 16 residues. The trim removed 4 bases at V and 3 bases at J, leaving 8 bases unmatched. CDR3 sequence (DNA): TGTGCCAGCAGCTGGGGACTAGCGGCAACATTCTACGAGCAGTACTTC. Translating gives CASSWGLAATFYEQYF.

This clonotype was observed a few times. This chain connects TRBV5-1 to TRBJ2-1; TRBD2 aligns across 12 bases. V gave up 4 bases and J gave up 5 bases; unmatched junction bases: 10. Germline lookup yields CDR1 SGHRS and CDR2 YFSETQ. The CDR3 is 17 residues long. CDR3 nucleotide sequence: TGCGCCAGCAGCCAGACCCTGCTAGCGGGAGGGCACAATGAGCAGTTCTTC. Its protein product is CASSQTLLAGGHNEQFF.

The table lists this clonotype with many counts. The rearrangement uses TRBV24-1 and TRBJ1-1; TRBD1 matches at 7 bases. Germline CDR1 KGHDR, CDR2 SFDVKD. The CDR3 is made up of 18 amino acids. V lost 3 bases to trimming and J lost 0 bases; unmatched junction nucleotides: 12. CDR3 DNA sequence: TGTGCCACCAGTGATGCATGCCGGGACAGATCCATGAACACTGAAGCTTTCTTT. It specifies CATSDACRDRSMNTEAFF.

By proportion, this clonotype is medium-sized (0.01 to 0.1%). Here the CDR3 DNA reads TGCAGTGCTAGAGATTTAGGGCCAGAGACCCAGTACTTC. It is translated as CSARDLGPETQYF. The J gene is TRBJ2-5, the V gene TRBV20-1, with D unresolved. V lost 0 bases and J lost 4, with 9 bases in between. Germline CDR1 is DFQATT and CDR2 is SNEGSKA (reference sequence). The length of the CDR3 is 13 residues.

This clonotype occurred many times. The V call is TRBV12-3 or TRBV12-4, the J call TRBJ1-4; tentative D call: TRBD1 (5 bases). CDR3 size: 15 residues. Trimming pared 6 bases from V and 7 bases from J, leaving 18 bases between. CDR3 region: CASRDDRAFGEKLFF. Here the CDR3 DNA reads TGTGCCAGCAGGGATGACAGAGCCTTTGGTGAAAAACTGTTTTTT.

This clonotype was recorded many times. The V gene is TRBV12-3 or TRBV12-4, the J gene TRBJ2-3; 10 nucleotides agree with TRBD2. The CDR3 has 18 amino acids. Germline trimming cut 5 bases from V and 2 bases from J; bases unmatched to any gene: 13. DNA for the CDR3: TGTGCCAGCAGTAAACTTCTAGCGGGAGTGGGGTACACAGATACGCAGTATTTT. Its protein product is CASSKLLAGVGYTDTQYF.

This clonotype was counted ten times or more. This sequence joins TRBV12-3 or TRBV12-4 and TRBJ2-7; TRBD1 is a possible D gene (5 bases). The CDR3 consists of 12 residues. The ends were cut back, 4 bases at V and 3 bases at J, with 7 bases in the middle. This chain's CDR3 is CASSWGDYEQYF. CDR3 DNA sequence: TGTGCCAGCAGTTGGGGCGACTACGAGCAGTACTTC.

This clonotype was counted at least ten times. The rearrangement uses TRBV3-1 and TRBJ1-4, with no clear D. This CDR3 is 13 amino acids long. Germline loops: CDR1 LGHDT, CDR2 YNNKEL (reference sequence). V was clipped by 2 bases and J by 8 bases, with 9 bases between them. CDR3: CASSQFSGEKLFF. CDR3 nucleotide sequence: TGTGCCAGCAGCCAATTTAGCGGGGAAAAACTGTTTTTT.

This clonotype was found many times. The chain uses TRBV27 and TRBJ1-5; possible D gene TRBD1, 5 bases. Trimming removed 5 bases at V and 4 bases at J, with 12 bases between. CDR1 and CDR2 from the germline V gene are MNHEY and SMNVEV (reference sequence). CDR3 length equals 14 residues. The DNA for the CDR3 is TGTGCCAGCAGTGGGTGGGGCGGGAATCAGCCCCAGCATTTT. It encodes CASSGWGGNQPQHF.